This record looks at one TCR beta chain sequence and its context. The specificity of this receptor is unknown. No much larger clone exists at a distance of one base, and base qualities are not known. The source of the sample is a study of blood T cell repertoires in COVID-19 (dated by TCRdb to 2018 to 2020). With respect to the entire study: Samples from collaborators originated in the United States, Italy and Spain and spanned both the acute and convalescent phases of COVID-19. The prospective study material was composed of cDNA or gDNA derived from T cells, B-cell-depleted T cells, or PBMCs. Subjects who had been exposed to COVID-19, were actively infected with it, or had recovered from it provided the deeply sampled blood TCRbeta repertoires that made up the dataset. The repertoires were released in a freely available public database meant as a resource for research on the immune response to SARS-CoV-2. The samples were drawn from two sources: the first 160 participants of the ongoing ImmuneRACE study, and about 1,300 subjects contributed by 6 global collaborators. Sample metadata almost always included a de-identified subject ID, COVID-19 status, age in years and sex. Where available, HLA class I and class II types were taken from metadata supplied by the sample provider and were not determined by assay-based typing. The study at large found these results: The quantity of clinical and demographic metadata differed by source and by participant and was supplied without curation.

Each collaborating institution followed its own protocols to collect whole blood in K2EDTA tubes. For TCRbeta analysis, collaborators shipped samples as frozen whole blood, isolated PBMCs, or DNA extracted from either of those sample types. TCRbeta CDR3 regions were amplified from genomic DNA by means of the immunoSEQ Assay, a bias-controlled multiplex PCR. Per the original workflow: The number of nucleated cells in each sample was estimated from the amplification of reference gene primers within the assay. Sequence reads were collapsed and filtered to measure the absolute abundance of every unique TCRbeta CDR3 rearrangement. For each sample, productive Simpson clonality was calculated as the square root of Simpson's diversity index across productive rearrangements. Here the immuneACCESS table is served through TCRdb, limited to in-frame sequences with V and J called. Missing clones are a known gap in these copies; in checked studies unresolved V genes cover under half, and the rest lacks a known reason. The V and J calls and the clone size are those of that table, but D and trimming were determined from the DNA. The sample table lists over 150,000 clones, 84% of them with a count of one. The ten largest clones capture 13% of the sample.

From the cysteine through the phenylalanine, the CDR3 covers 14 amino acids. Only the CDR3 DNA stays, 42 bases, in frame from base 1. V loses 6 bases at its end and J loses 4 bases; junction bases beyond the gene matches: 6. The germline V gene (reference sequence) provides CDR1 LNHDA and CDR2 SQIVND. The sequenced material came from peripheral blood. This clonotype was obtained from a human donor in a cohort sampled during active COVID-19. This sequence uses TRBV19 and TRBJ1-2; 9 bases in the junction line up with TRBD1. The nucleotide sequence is TGTGCCAGTAGGAACAGGGGGCAAGGCTATGGCTACACCTTC. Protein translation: CASRNRGQGYGYTF.